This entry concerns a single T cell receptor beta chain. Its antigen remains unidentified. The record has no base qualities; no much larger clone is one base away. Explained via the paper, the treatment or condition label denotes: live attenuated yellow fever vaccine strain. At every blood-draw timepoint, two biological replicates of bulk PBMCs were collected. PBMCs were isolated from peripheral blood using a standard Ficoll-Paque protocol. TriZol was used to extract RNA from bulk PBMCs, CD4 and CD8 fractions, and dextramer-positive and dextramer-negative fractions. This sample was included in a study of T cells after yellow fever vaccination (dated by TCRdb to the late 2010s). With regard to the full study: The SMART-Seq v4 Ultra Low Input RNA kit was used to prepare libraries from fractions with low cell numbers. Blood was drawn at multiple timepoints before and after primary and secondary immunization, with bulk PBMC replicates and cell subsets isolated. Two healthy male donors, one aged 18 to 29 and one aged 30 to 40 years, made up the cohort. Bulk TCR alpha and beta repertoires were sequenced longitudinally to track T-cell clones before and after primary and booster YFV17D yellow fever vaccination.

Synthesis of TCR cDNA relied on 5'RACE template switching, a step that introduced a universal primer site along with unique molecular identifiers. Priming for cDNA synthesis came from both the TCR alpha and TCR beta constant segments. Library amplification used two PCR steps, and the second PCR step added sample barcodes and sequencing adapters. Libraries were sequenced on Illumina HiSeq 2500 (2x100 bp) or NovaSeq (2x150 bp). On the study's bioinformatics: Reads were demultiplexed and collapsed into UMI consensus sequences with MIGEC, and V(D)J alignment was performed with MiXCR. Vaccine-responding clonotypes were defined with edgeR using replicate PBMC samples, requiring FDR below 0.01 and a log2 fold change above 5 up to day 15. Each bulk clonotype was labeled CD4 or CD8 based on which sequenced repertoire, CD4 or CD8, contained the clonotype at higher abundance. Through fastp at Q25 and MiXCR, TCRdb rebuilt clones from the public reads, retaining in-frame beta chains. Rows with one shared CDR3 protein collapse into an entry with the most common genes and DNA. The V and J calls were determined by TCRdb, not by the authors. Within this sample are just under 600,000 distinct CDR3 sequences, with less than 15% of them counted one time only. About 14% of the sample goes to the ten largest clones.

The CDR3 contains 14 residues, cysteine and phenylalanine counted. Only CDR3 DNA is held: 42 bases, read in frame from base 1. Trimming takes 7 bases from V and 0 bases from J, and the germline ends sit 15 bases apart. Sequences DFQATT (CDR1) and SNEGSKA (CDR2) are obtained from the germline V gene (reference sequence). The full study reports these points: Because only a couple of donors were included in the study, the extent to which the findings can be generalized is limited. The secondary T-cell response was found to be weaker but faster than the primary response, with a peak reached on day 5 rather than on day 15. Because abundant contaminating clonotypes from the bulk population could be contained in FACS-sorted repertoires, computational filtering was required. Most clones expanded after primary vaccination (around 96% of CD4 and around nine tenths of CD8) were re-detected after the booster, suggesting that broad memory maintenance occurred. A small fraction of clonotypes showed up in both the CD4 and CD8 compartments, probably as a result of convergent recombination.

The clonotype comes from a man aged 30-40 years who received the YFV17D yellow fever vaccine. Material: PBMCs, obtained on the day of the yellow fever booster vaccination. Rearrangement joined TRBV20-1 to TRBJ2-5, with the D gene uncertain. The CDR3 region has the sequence CSVPPTVYQETQYF. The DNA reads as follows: TGCAGTGTCCCGCCGACTGTCTACCAAGAGACCCAGTACTTC.